A selection of T cell receptor beta chains follows, all from one sample in a study of early T cells in non-severe SARS-CoV-2 infection. TCRdb re-analysed the 5' RACE reads in MiXCR, keeping a single row per CDR3 protein. The sample gives approximately 69,000 distinct CDR3 sequences, roughly 8.7% of which show up once; 5.9% is in the top ten. Sample: whole blood. The receptors here all came from an adult who was a healthcare worker with PCR-confirmed SARS-CoV-2 infection or an uninfected control (not recorded which). Each CDR3 is given with its conserved first and last residue. D genes are given only for firm matches. Clone size is not always given. Where it is, it says once, few, many or a class for expanded clones.

size: few
D: TRBD1
J: TRBJ2-7
V: TRBV4-1
CDR3: CASSQVPTGIYEQYF
DNA: TGCGCCAGCAGCCAAGTGCCGACAGGGATATACGAGCAGTACTTC

size: many
D: NA
J: TRBJ2-3
V: TRBV7-2
CDR3: CASSLGPWETQYF
DNA: TGTGCCAGCAGCTTAGGCCCCTGGGAGACGCAGTATTTT

size: many
D: TRBD1
J: TRBJ2-7
V: TRBV7-2
CDR3: CASSPRAGGYEQYF
DNA: TGTGCCAGCAGCCCCCGGGCAGGGGGCTACGAGCAGTACTTC

size: few
D: NA
J: TRBJ2-1
V: TRBV10-3
CDR3: CAISRGNNEQFF
DNA: TGTGCCATCAGCCGGGGTAACAATGAGCAGTTCTTC

size: few
D: TRBD1
J: TRBJ1-6
V: TRBV2
CDR3: CASSVGQGLSPLHF
DNA: TGTGCCAGCAGTGTGGGACAGGGTCTTTCACCCCTCCACTTT

size: NA
D: NA
J: TRBJ2-5
V: TRBV20-1
CDR3: CSAKTVDGQETQYF
DNA: TGCAGTGCTAAAACGGTGGACGGGCAAGAGACCCAGTACTTC

size: few
D: NA
J: TRBJ2-7
V: TRBV7-9
CDR3: CASSLGRYYEQYF
DNA: TGTGCCAGCAGCTTAGGTCGCTACTACGAGCAGTACTTC

size: NA
D: NA
J: TRBJ1-4
V: TRBV7-2
CDR3: CASSLGLGHLNEKLFF
DNA: TGTGCCAGCAGCTTAGGGCTCGGACACCTTAATGAAAAACTGTTTTTT

size: NA
D: NA
J: TRBJ2-2
V: TRBV24-1
CDR3: CATSDFPRSGELFF
DNA: TGTGCCACCAGTGATTTCCCTAGGTCCGGGGAGCTGTTTTTT

size: few
D: NA
J: TRBJ2-5
V: TRBV7-2
CDR3: CASSLNLETQYF
DNA: TGTGCCAGCAGCCTAAATTTGGAGACCCAGTACTTC

size: NA
D: NA
J: TRBJ2-2
V: TRBV6-2/TRBV6-3
CDR3: CASSPARRLNTGELFF
DNA: TGTGCCAGCAGCCCCGCTCGACGCCTAAACACCGGGGAGCTGTTTTTT

size: many
D: NA
J: TRBJ2-2
V: TRBV7-9
CDR3: CASSLTLSGGELFF
DNA: TGTGCCAGCAGCTTAACGCTGAGCGGCGGGGAGCTGTTTTTT

size: many
D: NA
J: TRBJ2-3
V: TRBV7-2
CDR3: CASSPTLALVTDTQYF
DNA: TGTGCCAGCAGCCCAACGCTAGCGCTAGTTACAGATACGCAGTATTTT

size: many
D: TRBD2
J: TRBJ2-3
V: TRBV3-1
CDR3: CASSLGLAGDTQYF
DNA: TGTGCCAGCAGCCTGGGACTAGCGGGAGATACGCAGTATTTT